Given below is one TCR beta chain in context. Its specificity is unknown. The germline V gene has CDR1 SGHRS and CDR2 YFSETQ. V dropped 0 bases and J dropped 7 bases, with 7 bases sitting between them. The CDR3 spans 13 residues. A sort by CD45RO/CCR7/CD25/CD127/CD95/CD27 yielded CD4+ naive, central memory, regulatory and stem cell-like memory cells. These data originate in a study of beta chain features in type 1 diabetes. Overall study findings and caveats: There were fewer insertions and more deletions at the VDJ junctions of type 1 diabetes patients. Among patients with Type 1 diabetes, TCRB CDR3s were moderately but significantly shorter in every one of the four CD4+ subsets. Healthy donors had naive, central memory and Treg TCRB repertoires that appeared less similar than those seen among patients.

TCRB transcripts that were expressed got sequenced, as all of the isolated RNA had been reverse transcribed. Using immunoSEQ multiplex PCR, the repertoire was profiled, and TCRdb retains in-frame clones only, with some absent. The sample contains 45,000 to 60,000 clones, around 40% of which appear only once. The specimen sequenced was stem cell memory CD4+ T cells from blood. The clonotype originates from a man aged 25 to 45 with type 1 diabetes. This chain joins TRBV5-1 and TRBJ2-2, with D possibly matching TRBD1 (6 bases). The CDR3 region is CASSLEGGGELFF. Written as DNA, the CDR3 is TGCGCCAGCAGCTTGGAAGGGGGCGGGGAGCTGTTTTTT.